This TCR beta chain was obtained from a study of blood T cell repertoires in COVID-19. Study-wide context: Samples taken during acute and convalescent COVID-19 were collected in the United States, Italy and Spain. T cells, B-cell-depleted T cells, or PBMCs supplied cDNA or gDNA.

J was trimmed by 3 bases and V by 4 bases; bases with no gene match: 3. The CDR3 sequence is 14 residues long. From germline, CDR1 is SGHVS and CDR2 FQNEAQ. TCRdb's copy holds only in-frame clones and misses some; the assay was immunoSEQ multiplex PCR. The data hold under 250,000 clones, with over 80% observed a single time. Material: peripheral blood. This chain uses TRBV7-8 with TRBJ2-7, with 10 positions matching TRBD2. The receptor was isolated from a man in his forties with acute or convalescent COVID-19. CDR3 nucleotides: TGTGCCAGCAGCTCCCTAGCGGGGGTCTACGAGCAGTACTTC. Residues: CASSSLAGVYEQYF. Variable domain in full (rest from reference TRBV7-8 and TRBJ2-7): GAGVSQSPRYKVAKRGQDVALRCDPISGHVSLFWYQQALGQGPEFLTYFQNEAQLDKSGLPSDRFFAERPEGSVSTLKIQRTQQEDSAVYLCASSSLAGVYEQYFGPGTRLTVT.